This TCR beta chain was observed in a study of blood T cell repertoires in COVID-19. Background on the study: Some COVID-19 samples were acute and others convalescent; all came from the United States, Italy and Spain. Sources were T cells, B-cell-depleted T cells, or PBMCs; the material itself was cDNA or gDNA.

Original methodology: Nucleated cell counts were estimated from reference gene primer amplification. Profiling relied on immunoSEQ multiplex PCR, and the TCRdb table lists in-frame clones only, not all of them. V, J and clone size are taken as reported in that table, and D and trimming were inferred from the DNA itself. The sample has 200,000 to 250,000 clones; roughly 79% are singletons. This clonotype was sampled from a woman over 75 with acute or convalescent COVID-19. The sequencing sample was made of peripheral blood.

CDR3 in DNA: TGTGCCAGCAGCTTATCGCCTCGACAGGTCAACAATGAGCAGTTCTTC. Residues: CASSLSPRQVNNEQFF. This chain joins TRBV7-2 and TRBJ2-1, with TRBD1 as a possible D gene (6 bases). V lost 2 bases, J lost 5 bases, and 16 bases lay in between. The CDR3 has 16 amino acids. Germline V gives CDR1 SGHTA, CDR2 FQGNSA.